This T cell receptor beta chain was documented in a study of blood T cell repertoires in COVID-19. Study in general: Sources were T cells, B-cell-depleted T cells, or PBMCs; the material itself was cDNA or gDNA.

Trimming removed 5 bases from V and 0 bases from J, with 8 bases in between. CDR1 is SEHNR and CDR2 is FQNEAQ in the germline V gene (reference sequence). This CDR3 has 14 residues. In the original analysis: For nucleated cells, counts were estimated from reference gene primer amplification. Assay: immunoSEQ multiplex PCR; the TCRdb copy retains only in-frame clones and omits some. That table supplies the V and J calls and clone size; D and trimming were determined from the DNA. The sample lists approximately 170,000 clones; 75% to 85% were seen once. The chain joins TRBV7-9 to TRBJ1-3; tentative D call: TRBD1 (5 bases). This receptor was obtained from a human donor in a cohort sampled during active COVID-19. Sequenced sample: peripheral blood. The CDR3 loop reads CASSPDTSGNTIYF. CDR3 in DNA: TGTGCCAGCAGCCCGGACACCTCTGGAAACACCATATATTTT.